This T cell receptor beta chain was sequenced during a study of OX40 agonist ivuxolimab in advanced cancers. Overall study context: Therapy given before enrollment (anti-PD-1, anti-PD-L1 or anti-CTLA-4) was allowed, and around 40% had some.

This table comes from immunoSEQ multiplex PCR, and its TCRdb copy is limited to in-frame clones, with some not included. The table includes tens of thousands of clones, about 92% detected once. This CDR3 is built from 11 residues. The germline V gene encodes CDR1 MGHDK and CDR2 SYGVNS. V gave up 4 bases and J gave up 3 bases, with 3 bases separating them. Sequenced material: CD4+ or CD8+ T cells sorted from blood, taken in a trial of the OX40 agonist ivuxolimab. This sequence joins TRBV25-1 and TRBJ1-2, with no clear D. This receptor was taken from an adult with an advanced solid tumor such as melanoma, head and neck, liver or kidney cancer. The CDR3 is CASSAYYGYTF. The DNA for the CDR3 is TGTGCCAGCAGTGCCTACTATGGCTACACCTTC.